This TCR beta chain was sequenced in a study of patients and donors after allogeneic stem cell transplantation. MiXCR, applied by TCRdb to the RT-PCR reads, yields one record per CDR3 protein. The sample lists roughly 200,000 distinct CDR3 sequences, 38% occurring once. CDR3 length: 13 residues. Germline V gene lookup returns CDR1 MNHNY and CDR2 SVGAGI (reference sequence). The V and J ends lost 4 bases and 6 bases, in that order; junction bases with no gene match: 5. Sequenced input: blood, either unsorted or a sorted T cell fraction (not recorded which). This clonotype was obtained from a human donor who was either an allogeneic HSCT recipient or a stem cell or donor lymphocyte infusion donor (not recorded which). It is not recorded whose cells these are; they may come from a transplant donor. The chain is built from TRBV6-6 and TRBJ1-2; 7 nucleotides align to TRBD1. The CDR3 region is CASSSRGFDGYTF. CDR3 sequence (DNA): TGTGCCAGCAGTTCCAGGGGGTTTGATGGCTACACCTTC.